These 26 T cell receptor beta chains were sequenced from one sample in a study of cytomegalovirus exposure and HLA in healthy donors. Libraries were prepared by immunoSEQ multiplex PCR; TCRdb keeps only in-frame clonotypes and omits some of them. The sample yields over 85,000 clones, more than 75% seen once. The sequenced material came from PBMCs. The receptors were gathered from a woman aged 25 to 45 in good health and CMV-seropositive.

The rearrangement links TRBV5-6 to TRBJ2-3; 8 bases are a match to TRBD2. From germline, CDR1 is SGHDT and CDR2 YYEEEE. This CDR3 spans 15 amino acids. V dropped 4 bases and J dropped 1; count of bases not matched to a gene: 5. The CDR3 sequence is CASSLTTSGTDTQYF. As DNA, the CDR3 is TGTGCCAGCAGCCTAACGACTAGCGGCACAGATACGCAGTATTTT.

This clone was found once. The chain joins TRBV2 to TRBJ2-7, with D maybe TRBD2 (5 bases). The CDR3 contains 15 residues. Germline V gene lookup returns CDR1 SNHLY and CDR2 FYNNEI. The germline V and J ends were trimmed by 7 bases and 3 bases, with 19 bases remaining between them. CDR3 loop: CASIIPKGSGYEQYF. The CDR3 DNA follows: TGTGCCAGCATCATCCCCAAAGGCAGCGGCTACGAGCAGTACTTC.

This clone was counted once. The chain recombines TRBV11-2 with TRBJ2-5; 7 positions agree with TRBD1. Germline assignment: CDR1 SGHAT and CDR2 FQNNGV. This CDR3 contains 15 residues. V shed 0 bases, J shed 2 bases, and the junction held 3 bases outside the gene matches. The CDR3 here is CASSLERGRQETQYF. The CDR3 nucleotides read TGTGCCAGCAGCTTAGAAAGGGGGCGGCAAGAGACCCAGTACTTC.

The chain recombines TRBV11-2 with TRBJ2-7; D is possibly TRBD2 (5 bases). CDR3 size: 13 residues. Per germline, CDR1 SGHAT and CDR2 FQNNGV. V lost 6 bases to trimming and J lost 3 bases, with 12 bases between them. CDR3 sequence (DNA): TGTGCCAGCAGTCCAGTTGAGGGCTACGAGCAGTACTTC. It codes for CASSPVEGYEQYF.

The J gene is TRBJ2-5, the V gene TRBV7-7; 7 bases map to TRBD2. There are 16 residues in the CDR3. CDR1 SSHAT and CDR2 FNYEAQ come from the germline V gene (reference sequence). With 0 bases clipped from V and 4 bases from J, the junction kept 8 bases outside the gene matches. The CDR3 reads CASSLAPSGMGETQYF. In DNA form, the CDR3 reads TGTGCCAGCAGCTTAGCTCCTAGCGGTATGGGAGAGACCCAGTACTTC.

The rearrangement joins TRBV7-9 to TRBJ1-1; D call uncertain. V dropped 1 base and J dropped 11 bases, with 17 bases sitting between them. This CDR3 is built from 14 residues. Per the germline V gene, CDR1 is SEHNR and CDR2 is FQNEAQ (reference sequence). The CDR3 protein is CASSLEDFGDLAFF. The CDR3, as DNA: TGTGCCAGCAGCTTAGAGGATTTCGGGGATTTGGCTTTCTTT.

This clone was detected only once. The chain recombines TRBV28 with TRBJ1-2, with TRBD1 matching 7 bases. Germline CDR1 is MDHEN and CDR2 is SYDVKM. The CDR3 runs 12 residues. With V trimmed by 4 bases and J by 4 bases, 0 bases remained unmatched. CDR3 amino acids: CASSWDSYGYTF. CDR3 in DNA: TGTGCCAGCAGTTGGGACAGCTATGGCTACACCTTC.

This chain links TRBV4-1 with TRBJ1-3, with D hard to call. V lost 2 bases, J lost 3 bases, and 14 bases lay in between. This CDR3 is 16 amino acids long. Germline V CDR1 and CDR2: MGHRA, YSYEKL. CDR3 protein: CASSQSRGGGGNTIYF. DNA for the CDR3: TGCGCCAGCAGCCAAAGCCGCGGCGGAGGTGGAAACACCATATATTTT.

V is TRBV30 and J is TRBJ2-2, with no clear D. The CDR3 has 13 amino acids. Trimming left V 3 bases short and J 1 base short, with 6 bases between. Per germline, CDR1 GTSNPN and CDR2 SVGIG (reference sequence). In DNA, the CDR3 is TGTGCCTGGAGCCAGGAGAACACCGGGGAGCTGTTTTTT. The encoded protein is CAWSQENTGELFF. Based on the CDR3 plus reference TRBV30 and TRBJ2-2, the full variable domain is SQTIHQWPATLVQPVGSPLSLECTVEGTSNPNLYWYRQAAGRGLQLLFYSVGIGQISSEVPQNLSASRPQDRQFILSSKKLLLSDSGFYLCAWSQENTGELFFGEGSRLTVL.

This chain uses TRBV27 with TRBJ2-7; the match to TRBD1 covers 8 bases. The CDR3 spans 13 residues. In germline, CDR1 is MNHEY, CDR2 SMNVEV (reference sequence). The J segment lost 7 bases and the V segment lost 3 bases, leaving 5 bases of the junction unmatched. CDR3 coding DNA: TGTGCCAGCAGTTTCCAAGGACAGGGTGAGCAGTACTTC. It specifies CASSFQGQGEQYF.

The chain recombines TRBV6-1 with TRBJ1-3; unclear D gene. The germline CDR1 and CDR2 sequences are MNHNS and SASEGT. The V gene lost 0 bases and the J gene lost 5 bases, with 11 bases spanning the gap. The CDR3 runs 15 residues. DNA for the CDR3: TGTGCCAGCAGTGAAGCGAGGGTAAGTCGAAACACCATATATTTT. Protein product: CASSEARVSRNTIYF.

The rearrangement joins TRBV27 to TRBJ2-1; the match to TRBD2 covers 8 bases. This CDR3 is 15 amino acids long. V trimming: 4 bases; J trimming: 5 bases; junction bases outside the gene matches: 7. CDR1 is MNHEY and CDR2 is SMNVEV in the germline V gene (reference sequence). The CDR3 is CASSSKRETHNEQFF. The DNA for the CDR3 is TGTGCCAGCAGTTCAAAGCGGGAGACCCACAATGAGCAGTTCTTC.

V gene TRBV4-3 combines with J gene TRBJ2-2; 10 nucleotides align to TRBD1. CDR3 length equals 15 residues. The V and J ends lost 3 bases and 6 bases, in that order; junction bases with no gene match: 4. The germline V gene encodes CDR1 LGHNA and CDR2 YSLEER. The CDR3, as DNA: TGCGCCAGCAGCCACGTAGGACAGGGGGCCGGGGAGCTGTTTTTT. Translation: CASSHVGQGAGELFF.

This rearrangement joins TRBV6-5 to TRBJ1-3; D is possibly TRBD1 (5 bases). Trimming took 3 bases from V and 2 from J, leaving 8 bases between them. The germline gives CDR1 MNHEY, CDR2 SVGAGI. This CDR3 is built from 14 residues. The CDR3 sequence is CASSYSGAGNTIYF. The CDR3 region has the DNA TGTGCCAGCAGTTATTCGGGGGCTGGAAACACCATATATTTT.

CDR3 coding DNA: TGCGCCAGCAGCCAACCGGGACAGAAACCCTACGAGCAGTACTTC. This gives the protein CASSQPGQKPYEQYF. V and J are TRBV4-1 and TRBJ2-7; 7 positions match TRBD1. V lost 2 bases to trimming and J lost 2 bases; unmatched junction nucleotides: 6. CDR3 length: 15 amino acids. Looked up from germline, CDR1 is MGHRA and CDR2 is YSYEKL.

The chain employs TRBV29-1 and TRBJ1-2, with TRBD1 as a possible D gene (5 bases). The CDR3 is made up of 13 amino acids. Germline CDR1 and CDR2: SQVTM and ANQGSEA. V shed 6 bases and J shed 7 bases, with 18 bases lying between them. CDR3 loop: CSVGPGLGFGYTF. In DNA, the CDR3 is TGCAGCGTGGGCCCGGGACTGGGATTTGGCTACACCTTC.

This clone is a singleton in its sample. The V and J genes are TRBV2 and TRBJ1-1; D might be TRBD1 (6 bases). CDR1 SNHLY and CDR2 FYNNEI come from the germline V gene. The length of the CDR3 is 14 residues. Trimming stripped 2 bases from V and 0 bases from J, with 7 bases between. The CDR3 DNA follows: TGTGCCAGCAGTGAAAACAGGGTGAACACTGAAGCTTTCTTT. Translated: CASSENRVNTEAFF.

The rearrangement links TRBV7-7 to TRBJ2-7, with TRBD1 identical over 12 bases. Germline lookup yields CDR1 SSHAT and CDR2 FNYEAQ (reference sequence). This CDR3 spans 15 amino acids. V lost 5 bases, J lost 4 bases, and 6 bases stayed unmatched. CDR3 sequence (DNA): TGTGCCAGCAGCCCCGGGACAGGGGGCAGGTACGAGCAGTACTTC. Translation: CASSPGTGGRYEQYF.

This rearrangement joins TRBV27 to TRBJ2-2, with 9 bases aligning to TRBD2. V gave up 5 bases and J gave up 3 bases; unmatched junction bases: 10. The germline V gene has CDR1 MNHEY and CDR2 SMNVEV (reference sequence). This CDR3 spans 17 amino acids. The CDR3 is CASSPMGLAEYTGELFF. The CDR3 DNA reads TGTGCCAGCAGTCCTATGGGACTAGCAGAGTACACCGGGGAGCTGTTTTTT.

In its sample, this clone was seen once. The genes are TRBV30 and TRBJ1-1; D remains unclear. Trimming took 3 bases from V and 1 from J, leaving 9 bases between them. Germline CDR1 and CDR2: GTSNPN and SVGIG (reference sequence). The CDR3 is 13 amino acids. CDR3 amino acids: CAWRITRNTEAFF. The CDR3 region has the DNA TGTGCCTGGAGGATCACACGGAACACTGAAGCTTTCTTT.

This chain joins TRBV5-4 and TRBJ2-5, with D perhaps matching TRBD1 (5 bases). The V end lost 0 bases, the J end lost 4 bases, and 13 bases lay between the germline ends. CDR1 SGHNT and CDR2 YYREEE come from the germline V gene (reference sequence). The CDR3 has 15 residues. DNA of the CDR3: TGTGCCAGCAGCTTGGTTGGCAGGGTCTTAGAGACCCAGTACTTC. Protein product: CASSLVGRVLETQYF.

This chain uses TRBV6-6 with TRBJ2-5; 8 bases map to TRBD1. This CDR3 is 13 amino acids long. Losses at the gene ends were 5 bases for V and 3 bases for J; bases not matched to a gene: 2. Germline V gene lookup returns CDR1 MNHNY and CDR2 SVGAGI (reference sequence). Here the CDR3 reads CASSQQGEETQYF. The CDR3 DNA reads TGTGCCAGCAGTCAACAGGGGGAAGAGACCCAGTACTTC.

V usage is TRBV7-2 and J usage is TRBJ2-1; 10 bases align to TRBD2. With 2 bases clipped from V and 6 bases from J, the junction kept 10 bases outside the gene matches. Germline values: CDR1 SGHTA, CDR2 FQGNSA. The CDR3 consists of 17 residues. CDR3: CASSLLSGRATGNEQFF. The CDR3 DNA sequence: TGTGCCAGCAGCTTACTCAGCGGGAGGGCCACGGGCAATGAGCAGTTCTTC.

The CDR3 sequence: CATSRGTSADYEQYF. The CDR3 nucleotides are TGTGCCACCAGCAGAGGGACTAGCGCTGACTACGAGCAGTACTTC. The chain recombines TRBV15 with TRBJ2-7; 9 bases agree with TRBD2. CDR1 is LNHNV and CDR2 is YYDKDF in the germline V gene (reference sequence). The CDR3 covers 15 residues. With 1 base clipped from V and 3 bases from J, the junction kept 4 bases outside the gene matches.

The V and J genes are TRBV10-2 and TRBJ1-4; D is unresolved. Per the germline V gene, CDR1 is WSHSY and CDR2 is SAAADI. This CDR3 spans 14 amino acids. V lost 3 bases to trimming and J lost 4 bases, with 9 bases between them. The CDR3 protein is CASSEYAGNEKLFF. The CDR3 region has the DNA TGCGCCAGCAGTGAATATGCGGGTAATGAAAAACTGTTTTTT.

The rearrangement links TRBV6-5 to TRBJ2-7; tentatively, D is TRBD1 (6 bases). The CDR3 contains 12 residues. Germline CDR1 is MNHEY and CDR2 is SVGAGI. V lost 6 bases, J lost 7 bases, and 13 bases lay in between. Written as DNA, the CDR3 is TGTGCCAGCAGAGACAGGCCTGGAGAGCAGTACTTC. Its protein is CASRDRPGEQYF.